A single sample is the source of the 9 T cell receptor beta chains below, sequenced in a study of shared clonotypes between healthy human individuals. This table comes from immunoSEQ multiplex PCR, and its TCRdb copy is limited to in-frame clones, with some not included. The sample shows hundreds of thousands of clones, roughly 77% of them seen only once. The sample was PBMCs. The receptors were gathered from a woman aged 40 to 50 in good health. Some clones in this sample may be carry-over from other donors' samples.

V and J are TRBV7-8 and TRBJ2-7; D is ambiguous. The CDR3 is 14 amino acids. Per the germline V gene, CDR1 is SGHVS and CDR2 is FQNEAQ. V was trimmed by 6 bases and J by 0 bases, leaving 12 bases between them. The CDR3 region has the DNA TGTGCCAGCAGTCAGTGGGTTGGCTCCTACGAGCAGTACTTC. Translated, it gives CASSQWVGSYEQYF.

Concerning this clone itself: It is likely a read error: a sequence one base away is far more abundant. The genes are TRBV30 and TRBJ1-5; D possibly corresponds to TRBD1 (6 bases). Germline CDR1 reads GTSNPN; CDR2 reads SVGIG (reference sequence). The length of the CDR3 is 13 residues. Trimming left V 2 bases short and J 8 bases short, with 13 bases between. The CDR3 DNA follows: TGTGCCTGGAGTAGGGGGAACGGGAAGCCCCAGCATTTT. It codes for CAWSRGNGKPQHF.

The rearrangement uses TRBV6-5 and TRBJ1-1; 7 nucleotides agree with TRBD1. V dropped 2 bases and J dropped 4; count of bases not matched to a gene: 4. CDR3 size: 14 residues. Germline V gene lookup returns CDR1 MNHEY and CDR2 SVGAGI. The CDR3 is CASSYDREGTEAFF. Written as DNA, the CDR3 is TGTGCCAGCAGTTACGACAGGGAGGGCACTGAAGCTTTCTTT.

This rearrangement joins TRBV5-1 to TRBJ1-1; the D gene is possibly TRBD1 (6 bases). Germline V gene sequence: CDR1 SGHRS, CDR2 YFSETQ. The V gene lost 2 bases and the J gene lost 4 bases, with 21 bases spanning the gap. The CDR3 extends over 17 amino acids. The chain's CDR3 is CASSFAGPTGHGTEAFF. CDR3 nucleotides: TGCGCCAGCAGCTTTGCGGGGCCTACAGGGCACGGCACTGAAGCTTTCTTT.

The chain joins TRBV7-9 to TRBJ2-7; D perhaps matches TRBD2 (6 bases). Per germline, CDR1 SEHNR and CDR2 FQNEAQ (reference sequence). This CDR3 region has 13 residues. Trimming stripped 4 bases from V and 1 base from J, with 8 bases between. The CDR3 bases are TGTGCCAGCAGCTGGGAGGTATCCTACGAGCAGTACTTC. Protein sequence: CASSWEVSYEQYF.

CDR3 bases: TGTGCCAGCAGCCGGACTAGCGGGAGTTTGAATGAGCAGTTCTTC. Amino acid sequence: CASSRTSGSLNEQFF. This chain uses TRBV7-2 with TRBJ2-1, with 13 nucleotides matching TRBD2. The CDR3 totals 15 residues. Germline assignment: CDR1 SGHTA and CDR2 FQGNSA. J gave up 7 bases and V 5 bases, and 5 bases lay outside the gene matches.

A remark on this clone: A far larger clone is one nucleotide away, so this likely arose from a read error. The same CDR3 can be traced to other DNA sequences in this sample. This sequence joins TRBV5-4 and TRBJ1-2, with D perhaps TRBD1 (6 bases). The CDR3 runs to 17 residues. Trimming removed 4 bases from V and 3 bases from J, with 22 bases in between. The V gene's germline CDR1 is SGHNT and CDR2 YYREEE (reference sequence). This CDR3 reads CASSPGKGPSGDYGYTF. The DNA for the CDR3 is TGTGCCAGCAGCCCAGGCAAAGGCCCGTCAGGGGACTATGGCTACACCTTC.

V usage is TRBV9 and J usage is TRBJ2-2, with unresolved D. V was shortened by 3 bases and J by 2 bases, with 2 bases between the two germline ends. CDR3 length equals 12 residues. The germline CDR1 and CDR2 sequences are SGDLS and YYNGEE. The CDR3 is CASSGNTGELFF. The CDR3 region has the DNA TGTGCCAGCAGCGGAAACACCGGGGAGCTGTTTTTT.

This chain links TRBV11-2 with TRBJ2-4, with 9 bases aligning to TRBD1. This CDR3 comprises 16 residues. Germline CDR1 SGHAT, CDR2 FQNNGV. Trimming cost V 3 bases and J 6 bases; bases outside gene matches: 9. For the CDR3, the DNA is TGTGCCAGCAGCTTTGTGGGAGGACAGGGGTCAAACATTCAGTACTTC. This gives the protein CASSFVGGQGSNIQYF.